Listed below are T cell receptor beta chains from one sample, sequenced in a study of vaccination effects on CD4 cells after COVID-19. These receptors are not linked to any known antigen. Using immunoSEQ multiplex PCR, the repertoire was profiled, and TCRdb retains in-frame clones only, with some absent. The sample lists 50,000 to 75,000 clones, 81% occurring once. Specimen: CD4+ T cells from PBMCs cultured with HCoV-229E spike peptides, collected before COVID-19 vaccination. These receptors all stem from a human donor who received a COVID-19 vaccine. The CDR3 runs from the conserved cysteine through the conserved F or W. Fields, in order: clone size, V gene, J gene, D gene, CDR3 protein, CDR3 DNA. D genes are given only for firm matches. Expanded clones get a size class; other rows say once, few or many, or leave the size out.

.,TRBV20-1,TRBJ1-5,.,CSASPPSGNQPQHF,TGCAGTGCTAGTCCCCCCTCGGGCAATCAGCCCCAGCATTTT
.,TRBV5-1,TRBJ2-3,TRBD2,CASSKPSGFYTDTQYF,TGCGCCAGCAGCAAACCTAGCGGGTTCTACACAGATACGCAGTATTTT
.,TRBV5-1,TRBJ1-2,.,CASNRGFGRGLYGYTF,TGCGCCAGCAATCGAGGGTTCGGGAGGGGTCTCTATGGCTACACCTTC
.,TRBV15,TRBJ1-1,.,CATSRGRQGNTEAFF,TGTGCCACCAGCAGAGGCCGGCAGGGGAACACTGAAGCTTTCTTT
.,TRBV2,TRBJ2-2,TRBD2,CASSGLAFNTGELFF,TGTGCCAGCAGTGGACTAGCCTTTAACACCGGGGAGCTGTTTTTT
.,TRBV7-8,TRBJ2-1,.,CASSPGLSRSYNEQFF,TGTGCCAGCAGCCCAGGACTATCTCGATCCTACAATGAGCAGTTCTTC
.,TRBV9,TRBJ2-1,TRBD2,CASSGGTSRGNEQFF,TGTGCCAGCAGCGGGGGGACTAGTAGGGGCAATGAGCAGTTCTTC
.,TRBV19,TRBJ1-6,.,CASSQTVRGSPLHF,TGTGCCAGTAGTCAGACCGTAAGGGGTTCACCCCTCCACTTT
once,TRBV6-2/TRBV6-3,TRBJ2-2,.,CASSYSRTAVWELFF,TGTGCCAGCAGTTACTCGAGAACTGCTGTTTGGGAGCTGTTTTTT
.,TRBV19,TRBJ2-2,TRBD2,CASSLVLAGASSGELFF,TGTGCCAGTAGTCTCGTACTAGCGGGGGCCTCGAGTGGGGAGCTGTTTTTT
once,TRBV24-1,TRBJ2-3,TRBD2,CATSDRPSPSGVRPVADTQYF,TGTGCCACCAGTGACCGGCCCTCCCCTAGCGGGGTTAGACCCGTGGCAGATACGCAGTATTTT
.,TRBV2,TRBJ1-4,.,CASSLRRDEKLFF,TGTGCCAGCAGCCTCAGGAGGGATGAAAAACTGTTTTTT
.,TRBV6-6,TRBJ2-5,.,CASSYSSGQETQYF,TGTGCCAGCAGTTACTCTTCCGGCCAAGAGACCCAGTACTTC
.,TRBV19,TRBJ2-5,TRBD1,CASSQGQGSWETQYF,TGTGCCAGTAGTCAGGGACAGGGAAGTTGGGAGACCCAGTACTTC
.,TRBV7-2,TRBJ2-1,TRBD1,CASSLAPGGEQFF,TGTGCCAGCAGCTTAGCGCCAGGGGGTGAGCAGTTCTTC
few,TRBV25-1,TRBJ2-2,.,CASSEWGGATGELFF,TGTGCCAGCAGTGAATGGGGGGGGGCGACCGGGGAGCTGTTTTTT
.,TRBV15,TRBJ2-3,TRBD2,CATSPRLAGGRASTDTQYF,TGTGCCACCAGTCCGAGACTGGCGGGGGGTCGGGCTAGCACAGATACGCAGTATTTT
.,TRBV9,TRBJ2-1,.,CASSVAGGLYNEQFF,TGTGCCAGCAGCGTAGCTGGGGGGCTCTACAATGAGCAGTTCTTC
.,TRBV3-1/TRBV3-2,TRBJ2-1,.,CASSQDRDSMQFF,TGTGCCAGCAGCCAAGATCGGGACTCGATGCAGTTCTTC
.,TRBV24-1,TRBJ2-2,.,CATSYEGHTGELFF,TGTGCCACCAGTTATGAAGGCCACACCGGGGAGCTGTTTTTT
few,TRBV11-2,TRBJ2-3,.,CASSLRYTDTQYF,TGTGCCAGCAGCTTAAGGTACACAGATACGCAGTATTTT
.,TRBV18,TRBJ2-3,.,CASSYPASEGTDTQYF,TGTGCCAGCTCATACCCTGCCTCTGAGGGCACAGATACGCAGTATTTT
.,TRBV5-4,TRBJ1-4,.,CASSSPGAGEKLFF,TGTGCCAGCAGCTCCCCGGGGGCTGGGGAAAAACTGTTTTTT
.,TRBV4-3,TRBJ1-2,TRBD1,CASSQDLQGVWYGYTF,TGCGCCAGCAGCCAAGATCTCCAGGGGGTTTGGTATGGCTACACCTTC
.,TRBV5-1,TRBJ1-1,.,CASSASLGTEAFF,TGCGCCAGCAGCGCATCCCTGGGGACTGAAGCTTTCTTT
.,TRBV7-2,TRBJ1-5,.,CASSLASREEPQHF,TGTGCCAGCAGCTTAGCGAGCAGGGAGGAGCCCCAGCATTTT
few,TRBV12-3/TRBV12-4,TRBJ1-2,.,CASSLGYYGYTF,TGTGCCAGCAGTTTAGGGTACTATGGCTACACCTTC